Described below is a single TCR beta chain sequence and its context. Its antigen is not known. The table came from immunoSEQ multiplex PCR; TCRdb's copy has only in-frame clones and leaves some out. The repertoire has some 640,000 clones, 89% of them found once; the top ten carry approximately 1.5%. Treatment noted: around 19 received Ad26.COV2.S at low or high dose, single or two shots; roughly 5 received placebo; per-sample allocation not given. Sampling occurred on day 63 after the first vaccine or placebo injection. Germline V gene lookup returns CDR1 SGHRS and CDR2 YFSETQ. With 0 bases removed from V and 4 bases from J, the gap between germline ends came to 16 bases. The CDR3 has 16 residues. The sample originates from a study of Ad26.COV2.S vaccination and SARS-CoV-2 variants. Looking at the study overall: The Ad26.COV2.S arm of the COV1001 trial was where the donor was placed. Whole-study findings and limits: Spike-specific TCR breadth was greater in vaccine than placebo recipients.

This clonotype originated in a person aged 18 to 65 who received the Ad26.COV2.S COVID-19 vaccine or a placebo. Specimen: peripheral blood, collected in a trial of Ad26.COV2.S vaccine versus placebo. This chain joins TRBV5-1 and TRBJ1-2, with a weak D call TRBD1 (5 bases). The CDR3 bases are TGCGCCAGCAGCTTGGCAGGGACGGCTCTGGGCTATGGCTACACCTTC. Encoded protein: CASSLAGTALGYGYTF. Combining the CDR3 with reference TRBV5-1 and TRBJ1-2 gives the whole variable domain KAGVTQTPRYLIKTRGQQVTLSCSPISGHRSVSWYQQTPGQGLQFLFEYFSETQRNKGNFPGRFSGRQFSNSRSEMNVSTLELGDSALYLCASSLAGTALGYGYTFGSGTRLTVV.